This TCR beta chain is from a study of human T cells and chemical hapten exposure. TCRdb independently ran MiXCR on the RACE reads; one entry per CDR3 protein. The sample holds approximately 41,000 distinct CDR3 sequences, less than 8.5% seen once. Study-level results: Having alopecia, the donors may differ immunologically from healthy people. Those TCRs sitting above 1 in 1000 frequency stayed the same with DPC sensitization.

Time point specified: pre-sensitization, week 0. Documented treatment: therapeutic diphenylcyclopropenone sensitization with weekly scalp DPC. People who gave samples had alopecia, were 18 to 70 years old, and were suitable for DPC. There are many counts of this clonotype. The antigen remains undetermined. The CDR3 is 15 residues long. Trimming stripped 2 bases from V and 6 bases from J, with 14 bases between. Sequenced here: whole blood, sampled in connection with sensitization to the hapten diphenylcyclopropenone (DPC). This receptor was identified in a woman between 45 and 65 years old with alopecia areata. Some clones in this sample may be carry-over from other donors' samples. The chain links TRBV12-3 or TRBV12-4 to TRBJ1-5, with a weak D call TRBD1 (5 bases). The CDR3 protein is CASSLMAGVLQPQHF. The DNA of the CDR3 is TGTGCCAGCAGTTTAATGGCGGGGGTACTTCAGCCCCAGCATTTT.